This TCR beta chain emerged from a study of shared clonotypes between healthy human individuals. Study-wide results and limits: Owing to a small donor count, the genetic and exposure-history diversity represented was limited.

As to this clone: Its antigen is not known.

Losses at the gene ends were 0 bases for V and 4 bases for J; bases not matched to a gene: 15. The germline V gene has CDR1 SGHRS and CDR2 YFSETQ. The CDR3 totals 18 residues. Adult donors, all healthy and HIV-negative, had no recent acute infections or vaccinations. Sorted subsets were amplified in replicate PCRs using approximately 200 ng DNA, around 30,000 T cell genomes. In the authors' methods: Filtering of immunoSEQ junctional sequences could not match full-length read filtering. Clones were read by immunoSEQ multiplex PCR, and TCRdb kept only the in-frame ones, dropping some. The D gene and trimming were derived from the DNA, and the V and J assignments and clone size from that table. The top ten clones hold nearly 1.5% of a sample with over a million clones, about 75% of them seen once.

Source material: memory CD4+ T cells sorted from blood. Indicated subset: CD45RA-negative fraction. This chain joins TRBV5-1 and TRBJ2-5, with 7 bases fitting TRBD2. This TCR derives from a man in his late teens or twenties in good health. The CDR3 DNA follows: TGCGCCAGCAGCTTGGCCTCTCCGTCTCGGGGGAGGGGAGAGACCCAGTACTTC. Translation: CASSLASPSRGRGETQYF.